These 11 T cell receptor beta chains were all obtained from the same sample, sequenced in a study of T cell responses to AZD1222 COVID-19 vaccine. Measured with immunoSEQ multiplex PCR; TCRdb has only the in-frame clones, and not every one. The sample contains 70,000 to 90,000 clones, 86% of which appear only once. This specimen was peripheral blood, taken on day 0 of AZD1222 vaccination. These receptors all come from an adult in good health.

The CDR3 spells CASTPSGGTDTQYF. CDR3 DNA: TGTGCCAGCACGCCTAGCGGGGGGACGGATACGCAGTATTTT. The chain combines TRBV6-5 with TRBJ2-3, with 11 bases matching TRBD2. CDR1 is MNHEY, CDR2 SVGAGI, per germline. The CDR3 covers 14 residues. Germline trimming cut 7 bases from V and 6 bases from J; bases unmatched to any gene: 6.

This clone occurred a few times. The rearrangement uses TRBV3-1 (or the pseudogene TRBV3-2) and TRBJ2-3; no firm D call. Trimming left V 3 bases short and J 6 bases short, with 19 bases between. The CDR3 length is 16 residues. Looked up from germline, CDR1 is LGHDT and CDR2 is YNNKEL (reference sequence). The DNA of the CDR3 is TGTGCCAGCAGCCAGGCGACGACATGGAGCCCTGATACGCAGTATTTT. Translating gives CASSQATTWSPDTQYF.

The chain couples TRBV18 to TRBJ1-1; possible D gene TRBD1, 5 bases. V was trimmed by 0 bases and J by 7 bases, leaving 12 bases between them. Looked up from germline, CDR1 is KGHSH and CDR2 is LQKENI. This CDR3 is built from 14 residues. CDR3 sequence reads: CASSPPSRAYEAFF. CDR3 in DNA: TGTGCCAGCTCACCACCGTCCAGGGCCTATGAAGCTTTCTTT.

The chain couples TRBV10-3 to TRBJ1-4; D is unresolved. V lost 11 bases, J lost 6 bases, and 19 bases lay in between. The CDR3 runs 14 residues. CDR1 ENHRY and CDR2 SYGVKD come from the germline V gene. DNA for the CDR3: TGTGCCGCCAGCGATGTTCTGGCTGATGAAAAACTGTTTTTT. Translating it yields CAASDVLADEKLFF.

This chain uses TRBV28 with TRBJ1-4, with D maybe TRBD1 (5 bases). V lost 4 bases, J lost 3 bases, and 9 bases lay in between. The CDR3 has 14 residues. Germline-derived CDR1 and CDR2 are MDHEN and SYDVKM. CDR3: CASSSRVANEKLFF. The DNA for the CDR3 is TGTGCCAGCAGTTCCAGGGTTGCTAATGAAAAACTGTTTTTT.

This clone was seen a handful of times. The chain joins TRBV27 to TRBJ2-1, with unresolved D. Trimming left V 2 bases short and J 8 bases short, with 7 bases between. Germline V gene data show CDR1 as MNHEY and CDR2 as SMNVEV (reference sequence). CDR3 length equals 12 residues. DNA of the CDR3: TGTGCCAGCAGTTTACTTGGGGATGAGCAGTTCTTC. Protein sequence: CASSLLGDEQFF.

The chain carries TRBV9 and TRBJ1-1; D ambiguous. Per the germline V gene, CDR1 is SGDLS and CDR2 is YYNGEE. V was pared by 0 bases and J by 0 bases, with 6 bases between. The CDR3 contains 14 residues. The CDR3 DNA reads TGTGCCAGCAGCGTAGAATTGTTGAACACTGAAGCTTTCTTT. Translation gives CASSVELLNTEAFF.

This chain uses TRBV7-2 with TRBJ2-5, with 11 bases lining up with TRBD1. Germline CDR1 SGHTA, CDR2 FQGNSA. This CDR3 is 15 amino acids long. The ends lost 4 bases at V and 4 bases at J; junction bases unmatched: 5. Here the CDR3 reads CASSSGQGAAETQYF. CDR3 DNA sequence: TGTGCCAGCAGCTCAGGACAGGGGGCCGCAGAGACCCAGTACTTC.

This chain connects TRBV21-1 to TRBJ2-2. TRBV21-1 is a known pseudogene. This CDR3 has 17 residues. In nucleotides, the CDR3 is TGTGCCAGCAGCACGAACGGGACGCCCACGAACACCGGGGAGCTGTTTTTT. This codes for CASSTNGTPTNTGELFF.

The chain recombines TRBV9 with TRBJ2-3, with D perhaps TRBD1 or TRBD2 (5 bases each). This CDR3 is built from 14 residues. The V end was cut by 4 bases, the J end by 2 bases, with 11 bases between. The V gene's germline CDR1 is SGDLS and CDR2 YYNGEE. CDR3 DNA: TGTGCCAGCAGCATCCGGGACCCCACAGATACGCAGTATTTT. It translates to CASSIRDPTDTQYF.

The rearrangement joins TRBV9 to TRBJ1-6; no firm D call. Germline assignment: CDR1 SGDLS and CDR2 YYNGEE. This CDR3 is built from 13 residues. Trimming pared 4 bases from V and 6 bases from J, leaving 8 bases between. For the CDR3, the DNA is TGTGCCAGCAGCCCATACAGTAATTCACCCCTCCACTTT. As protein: CASSPYSNSPLHF.